This TCR beta chain derives from a study of blood T cell repertoires in COVID-19. The overall study: The origin of the acute and convalescent COVID-19 samples was the United States, Italy and Spain. Sources were T cells, B-cell-depleted T cells, or PBMCs; the material itself was cDNA or gDNA.

Original analysis: Reference gene primer amplification yielded estimated nucleated cell counts. Some clones are missing from TCRdb's copy, which holds only in-frame ones; the method was immunoSEQ multiplex PCR. Clonal size and the V and J genes are those of that table, whereas D and trimming came from the DNA. Of 200,000 to 300,000 clones detected, approximately 84% appear once; the ten largest clones hold 4% to 4.5%. The specimen sequenced was peripheral blood. The TCR sequence derives from a man aged 45 to 65 with acute or convalescent COVID-19.

CDR3 in amino acids: CASSQDRLGGGTGELFF. The CDR3 bases are TGTGCCAGCAGCCAAGATCGATTAGGGGGTGGAACCGGGGAGCTGTTTTTT. This sequence joins TRBV14 and TRBJ2-2; D might be TRBD1 (6 bases). V shed 0 bases and J shed 5 bases, with 16 bases lying between them. The CDR3 loop spans 17 amino acids. Germline CDR1 reads SGHDN; CDR2 reads FVKESK.